The T cell receptor beta chain under discussion was sequenced for a study of metastatic and nonmetastatic thyroid tumors (TCRdb year 2020). Looking at the study overall: Repertoires from peripheral blood and from tumor or nodule tissue samples of malignant and benign thyroid patients were compared. What the work shows at the level of the full study, not this receptor alone: TCR beta diversity was reported as significantly higher in malignant tumors than in benign nodules, in both blood and tumor samples.

The cysteine opens and the phenylalanine closes a CDR3 of 15 amino acids. The DNA shown is the 45-base CDR3, in frame from base 1. CDR1 and CDR2 are drawn from the germline V gene: MNHNS, SASEGT. Trimming removed 2 bases from V and 10 bases from J; the gene matches leave 8 bases unexplained. The receptor library was made with PCR. Data came from an Illumina HiSeq 4000. High-throughput sequencing was used to profile the CDR3 region of the TCR beta-chain in every patient. The original pipeline was this. CDR3 differences across clinicopathological groups were used to build a classifier for discriminating distant-metastatic papillary thyroid cancer patients. The Shannon index was used to measure repertoire diversity, and the Morisita-Horn index was used to measure how similar tumor and blood repertoires were. TCRdb applied fastp at Q25 and MiXCR to the public reads, then kept only in-frame beta chains. TCRdb assigned the V and J calls; the authors' analysis was not used. A total of about 30,000 clones appear in this sample, less than 40% of them only once. The ten largest clonotypes hold about 20% of the sample.

This clone was observed a few times. Its binding antigen is unknown. Qualities for individual bases were not recorded, and no much larger clone is one base off. None of the patients had been given any treatment before thyroid surgery. Using T-cell receptor beta sequencing, the study looked back at clinical samples from patients collected from the early 2010s to the late 2010s. The sequence derives from a female donor with papillary thyroid cancer or a benign thyroid nodule (not recorded which). Some clones in this sample may be carry-over from other donors' samples. The sequence is built from TRBV6-1 and TRBJ1-6, with TRBD1 identical over 7 junction bases. The sample was tumor tissue. The CDR3 in this case is CASSEFRGASSPLHF. The nucleotide sequence reads as follows: TGTGCCAGCAGTGAATTCAGGGGGGCAAGCTCACCCCTCCACTTT.